This passage covers 5 T cell receptor beta chains from one sample sequenced in a study of T cells expressing NK-cell markers. TCRdb reprocessed the 5' RACE reads, keeping one entry per CDR3 protein, no DNA. This sample contains roughly 420,000 distinct CDR3 sequences. Sequencing was carried out using blood T cells: a sorted CD56 or NKG2C T cell subset, CD4+ or CD8+ T cells, or bulk PBMC T cells (not recorded which). The receptors were gathered from a woman aged 18 to 75 in good health.

The chain recombines TRBV9 with TRBJ1-3. This CDR3 region has 15 residues. The germline CDR1 and CDR2 sequences are SGDLS and YYNGEE. The CDR3 protein is CASSVGPISANTIYF.

The chain combines TRBV29-1 with TRBJ2-1; TCRdb reports TRBD1, a call that lacks DNA to check it against. This CDR3 contains 13 residues. Germline CDR1 reads SQVTM; CDR2 reads ANQGSEA. The CDR3 reads CSVEVRLREEQFF.

This rearrangement joins TRBV20-1 to TRBJ2-5; lacking DNA, the TRBD1 call made by TCRdb goes unchecked. This CDR3 region has 15 residues. CDR1 is DFQATT, CDR2 SNEGSKA, per germline (reference sequence). This chain's CDR3 is CSAKTLRGNQETQYF.

The chain uses TRBV20-1 and TRBJ1-5; TCRdb outputs TRBD1, but without DNA this stays unchecked. The CDR3 extends over 16 amino acids. Germline loops: CDR1 DFQATT, CDR2 SNEGSKA (reference sequence). Here the CDR3 reads CSARGTGASGDQPQHF.

The chain is built from TRBV2 and TRBJ1-5; absent DNA, TCRdb's TRBD1 call cannot be checked. CDR3 size: 16 residues. CDR1 SNHLY and CDR2 FYNNEI come from the germline V gene. The CDR3 loop is CASSHKRTGLNQPQHF.